This T cell receptor delta chain appears in the sequencing data of a study of human gamma delta and Vdelta1 T cells. Note on this clone: Its antigen remains unidentified.

V lost 2 bases and J lost 4; bases outside the gene matches: 15. CDR3 length: 19 amino acids. The V gene's germline CDR1 is TSWWSYY and CDR2 QGS. Study-wide results and limits: Polyclonal Delta One T cells reportedly showed broad cytotoxic targeting of acute myeloid leukemia.

TCRdb reprocessed the PCR reads using CATT. This table has some 13,000 delta-chain clones, almost 50% appearing once. The genes are TRDV1 and TRDJ1; 11 bases match TRDD3. Source material: Vdelta1 gamma-delta T cells from blood grown in culture (DOT cells). The TCR comes from a human donor in good health. The CDR3 spells CALGEGHTGGYFLGDKLIF. Written as DNA, the CDR3 is TGTGCTCTTGGGGAAGGGCACACTGGGGGATATTTCCTCGGCGATAAACTCATCTTT.